The rows below give T cell receptor beta chains drawn from one sample of a study of CXCR3-negative and CXCR3-positive naive CD8 T cells. TCRdb reprocessed the 5' RACE reads and reports one entry per CDR3 protein, with no DNA. The specimen's table records around 140,000 distinct CDR3 sequences. What was sequenced was naive CXCR3+ CD8+ T cells from blood. These receptors all stem from a human donor in good health. Some clones in this sample may be carry-over from other donors' samples. Each CDR3 is given with its conserved first and last residue. Fields, in order: J gene, V gene, CDR3 protein.

TRBJ2-2 | TRBV4-3 | CASSQGIGGEIGELFF
TRBJ2-2 | TRBV28 | CASRPLDPTDYTRELFF
TRBJ1-6 | TRBV5-1 | CASSVPGQQNSPLHF
TRBJ2-1 | TRBV29-1 | CSGRDYSNEQFF
TRBJ2-3 | TRBV10-3 | CAISEERGLSTDTQYF
TRBJ2-5 | TRBV15 | CATSRSLVFAGGSETQYF
TRBJ2-5 | TRBV28 | CASSPLSPSGGETQYF
TRBJ2-3 | TRBV28 | CASSFLGGGLTDTQYF
TRBJ1-4 | TRBV5-1 | CASSLEPNEMSTNEKLFF
TRBJ2-5 | TRBV7-9 | CASSSEYPPETQYF
TRBJ2-7 | TRBV29-1 | CSVLDRGYEQYF
TRBJ1-1 | TRBV7-3 | CASSVNRDSTEAFF
TRBJ2-7 | TRBV5-1 | CASSLELAGGCEQYF
TRBJ2-7 | TRBV29-1 | CSVEDWAGQGYEQYF
TRBJ2-1 | TRBV7-9 | CASSLGSSLYEQFF
TRBJ2-1 | TRBV5-1 | CASSLGLDWTWDEQFF
TRBJ2-1 | TRBV9 | CASSVVESGRRSYNEQFF
TRBJ2-3 | TRBV19 | CATRPGASFADTQYF
TRBJ2-7 | TRBV30 | CAGWSSYEQYF
TRBJ2-7 | TRBV2 | CASKQAPTYEQYF
TRBJ2-7 | TRBV29-1 | CSVGDREYYEQYF
TRBJ2-1 | TRBV29-1 | CSSSASGGVDSYNEQFF
TRBJ2-7 | TRBV12-3/TRBV12-4 | CASSLRDRDDYEQYF
TRBJ2-7 | TRBV7-8 | CASSLGGGAGNEQYF
TRBJ2-3 | TRBV9 | CASSPSARGTDTQYF
TRBJ2-3 | TRBV4-3 | CASSQGEGDTQYF
TRBJ2-3 | TRBV2 | CASSDPRSGFTDTQYF
TRBJ2-7 | TRBV7-6 | CASSLGGYSSYEQYF
TRBJ2-7 | TRBV29-1 | CSVAYTRRDEQYF
TRBJ1-2 | TRBV9 | CASSVPGSEVWGEEDRTNYGYTF
TRBJ2-7 | TRBV20-1 | CSARDAKTYEQYF
TRBJ2-5 | TRBV4-3 | CASSHFRGEETQYF
TRBJ2-5 | TRBV30 | CAWSVGTFQETQYF
TRBJ2-3 | TRBV12-3/TRBV12-4 | CASSFVAGYSPKNTQYF